This record concerns one T cell receptor (beta chain) sequence. Its specificity is unknown. This sample was included in a study of shared clonotypes between healthy human individuals. Study findings and constraints: The study drew on few donors, limiting represented genetic and exposure-history diversity.

Generated by immunoSEQ multiplex PCR, the TCRdb table keeps only in-frame clones and is missing some. The sample comprises approximately 1.1 million clones, around 78% of which are singletons, and under 0.6% rests with the top ten. Trimming removed 0 bases from V and 4 bases from J, with 9 bases in between. The CDR3 runs 14 residues. CDR1 and CDR2 (germline): SGHRS, YFSETQ. The receptor's source is a man between 18 and 29 years old in good health. Some clones in this sample may be carry-over from other donors' samples. The chain combines TRBV5-1 with TRBJ2-3; D is unclear. The sample comprised memory CD4+ T cells from PBMCs. Noted subset: CD45RA-negative fraction. The CDR3 DNA reads as TGCGCCAGCAGCTTGGTATTTCGGGCAGATACGCAGTATTTT. It encodes CASSLVFRADTQYF.